One T cell receptor (beta chain) is described in this entry. Original analysis: Reference gene primer amplification gave nucleated cell count estimates. Profiling relied on immunoSEQ multiplex PCR, and the TCRdb table lists in-frame clones only, not all of them. Clone size and V and J calls were adopted from that table, with D and trimming inferred from the DNA. Among approximately 220,000 clones listed, under 90% were seen once. The germline CDR1 and CDR2 sequences are SGHTA and FQGNSA. This CDR3 is built from 18 residues. V shed 3 bases and J 1 base; nucleotides not matched to a gene: 12. The sample belongs to a study of blood T cell repertoires in COVID-19. Overall study context: Researchers got acute and convalescent COVID-19 samples from the United States, Italy and Spain. PBMCs, B-cell-depleted T cells, or T cells were the source of the cDNA or gDNA that made up the material.

Adults between about 18 and 95 years of age took part from 20 to 25 US areas. This chain links TRBV7-2 with TRBJ1-3, with 7 bases matching TRBD1. Sequencing was carried out using PBMCs or T cells enriched from blood (not recorded which). The receptor comes from a woman aged 30 to 39 with acute COVID-19. CDR3 in DNA: TGTGCCAGCAGCTTCTTCTCCCTCAGGGGGAGGTCTGGAAACACCATATATTTT. Its protein is CASSFFSLRGRSGNTIYF.